These 21 T cell receptor beta chains came from one sample sequenced in a study of long-term antiretroviral therapy in people with HIV. The libraries were made with immunoSEQ v3.0 at survey level. Profiled with immunoSEQ multiplex PCR; TCRdb holds only in-frame clones, not every one. Of approximately 34,000 clones listed, less than 90% were seen once; the top ten hold roughly 6.3%. This sample comprised unsorted PBMCs, obtained 1 year after starting antiretroviral therapy. Every receptor here comes from a man between 18 and 29 years old with HIV.

The rearrangement uses TRBV7-9 and TRBJ2-1; 8 nucleotides match TRBD2. Germline-derived CDR1 and CDR2 are SEHNR and FQNEAQ (reference sequence). There are 15 residues in the CDR3. The junction had 5 bases not matched to a gene; V was cut back by 3 bases and J by 4 bases. CDR3: CASSFLAGTYNEQFF. In nucleotides, the CDR3 is TGTGCCAGCAGCTTCCTAGCGGGTACTTACAATGAGCAGTTCTTC.

The gene calls are TRBV5-1 and TRBJ2-7; 10 bases are shared with TRBD1. In germline, CDR1 is SGHRS, CDR2 YFSETQ. The V segment lost 4 bases and the J segment 4 bases; nucleotides outside the gene matches: 5. This CDR3 has 14 amino acids. CDR3 in DNA: TGCGCCAGCAGCCCCGGGACAGGGGCTTACGAGCAGTACTTC. As protein: CASSPGTGAYEQYF.

The sample holds one count of this clone. The genes are TRBV6-6 and TRBJ2-7, with 9 bases that match TRBD1. V trimming: 6 bases; J trimming: 2 bases; junction bases outside the gene matches: 8. The V gene's germline CDR1 is MNHNY and CDR2 SVGAGI (reference sequence). CDR3 size: 15 residues. CDR3 sequence (DNA): TGTGCCAGCAGCCCAACCGGGACAGGGACCTACGAGCAGTACTTC. Protein product: CASSPTGTGTYEQYF.

The chain employs TRBV2 and TRBJ1-5, with unresolved D. V lost 5 bases to trimming and J lost 6 bases, with 14 bases between them. CDR1 is SNHLY and CDR2 is FYNNEI in the germline V gene. The CDR3 spans 14 residues. CDR3 protein: CASSPRGVIQPQHF. In DNA, the CDR3 is TGTGCCAGCAGTCCTCGTGGGGTTATTCAGCCCCAGCATTTT.

The gene calls are TRBV6-5 and TRBJ1-1; D is unclear. CDR1 and CDR2 (germline): MNHEY, SVGAGI. V was cut by 4 bases and J by 1 base, with 10 bases left in between. The CDR3 extends over 14 amino acids. The CDR3 nucleotides are TGTGCCAGCAGTTCCCGGTCCCCGAACACTGAAGCTTTCTTT. Its protein is CASSSRSPNTEAFF.

This chain links TRBV10-3 with TRBJ1-2; perhaps TRBD1 as D (5 bases). CDR1 is ENHRY, CDR2 SYGVKD, per germline. Between the trimmed V and J ends, which lost 4 bases and 2 bases, there was a span of 5 bases. The CDR3 runs 12 residues. CDR3 in amino acids: CAISGQNYGYTF. CDR3 DNA sequence: TGTGCCATCAGTGGACAGAACTATGGCTACACCTTC.

This clone qualifies as medium-sized (0.01 to 0.1%). The chain carries TRBV27 and TRBJ2-1; TRBD1 aligns across 9 bases. V shed 7 bases and J 9 bases; nucleotides not matched to a gene: 13. The length of the CDR3 is 15 residues. Germline V gives CDR1 MNHEY, CDR2 SMNVEV (reference sequence). CDR3 sequence reads: CASTLFWTGDGEQFF. For the CDR3, the DNA is TGTGCCAGCACCCTCTTCTGGACAGGGGACGGTGAGCAGTTCTTC.

The chain is built from TRBV6-1 and TRBJ2-2; 9 nucleotides line up with TRBD1. Germline-derived CDR1 and CDR2 are MNHNS and SASEGT. The CDR3 covers 15 residues. The J segment lost 5 bases and the V segment lost 4 bases, leaving 5 bases of the junction unmatched. This CDR3 reads CASSARQGDTGELFF. The CDR3 DNA is TGTGCCAGCAGTGCCCGACAGGGGGATACCGGGGAGCTGTTTTTT.

This rearrangement joins TRBV5-4 to TRBJ2-1; the D gene is possibly TRBD2 (5 bases). Trimming took off 2 bases at V and 5 bases at J, with 8 bases between the two ends. CDR3 length: 13 residues. The germline V gene has CDR1 SGHNT and CDR2 YYREEE (reference sequence). This chain's CDR3 is CASSLLVHNEQFF. In DNA, the CDR3 is TGTGCCAGCAGCTTACTAGTCCACAATGAGCAGTTCTTC.

J is TRBJ2-7 and V is TRBV5-4; D remains unclear. Looked up from germline, CDR1 is SGHNT and CDR2 is YYREEE (reference sequence). V was clipped by 0 bases and J by 4 bases, with 11 bases between them. CDR3 length: 14 amino acids. CDR3 amino acids: CASSLDPQEYEQYF. CDR3 DNA sequence: TGTGCCAGCAGCTTGGACCCTCAGGAGTACGAGCAGTACTTC. Drawing the rest from reference TRBV5-4 and TRBJ2-7, the complete variable domain is ETGVTQSPTHLIKTRGQQVTLRCSSQSGHNTVSWYQQALGQGPQFIFQYYREEENGRGNFPPRFSGLQFPNYSSELNVNALELDDSALYLCASSLDPQEYEQYFGPGTRLTVT.

The chain couples TRBV4-1 to TRBJ1-6, with a tentative D call TRBD1 (5 bases). Germline-derived CDR1 and CDR2 are MGHRA and YSYEKL. The length of the CDR3 is 14 residues. The V end was cut by 1 base, the J end by 8 bases, with 9 bases between. The CDR3 protein is CASSQGTPYSPLHF. In DNA, the CDR3 is TGCGCCAGCAGCCAAGGGACACCATATTCACCCCTCCACTTT.

V gene TRBV28 combines with J gene TRBJ2-7, with D unresolved. Germline V gene lookup returns CDR1 MDHEN and CDR2 SYDVKM. V lost 5 bases, J lost 4 bases, and 15 bases lay in between. The CDR3 consists of 14 residues. The CDR3 sequence: CASSPLEVVYEQYF. The CDR3 DNA follows: TGTGCCAGCAGTCCCCTAGAAGTAGTTTACGAGCAGTACTTC.

The rearrangement joins TRBV7-6 to TRBJ1-5, with D unclear. This CDR3 region has 15 residues. Germline V gene data show CDR1 as SGHVS and CDR2 as FNYEAQ. Trimming cost V 1 base and J 0 bases, with 7 bases left between them. In DNA form, the CDR3 reads TGTGCCAGCAGCTTAGGGGGTGATAGCAATCAGCCCCAGCATTTT. This encodes CASSLGGDSNQPQHF.

This clone has just one count. The chain employs TRBV9 and TRBJ1-4; D unresolved. V was shortened by 0 bases and J by 3 bases, with 9 bases between the two germline ends. The length of the CDR3 is 15 residues. Germline V gene lookup returns CDR1 SGDLS and CDR2 YYNGEE. Written as DNA, the CDR3 is TGTGCCAGCAGCGTAGATGGGTCGCCTAATGAAAAACTGTTTTTT. Translated, it gives CASSVDGSPNEKLFF.

The genes are TRBV5-6 and TRBJ1-5; tentative D call: TRBD1 (5 bases). Trimming stripped 4 bases from V and 0 bases from J, with 8 bases between. The CDR3 has 14 amino acids. Germline CDR1 reads SGHDT; CDR2 reads YYEEEE. CDR3 protein: CASSGTFSNQPQHF. Written as DNA, the CDR3 is TGTGCCAGCAGCGGGACGTTTAGCAATCAGCCCCAGCATTTT.

The chain uses TRBV5-1 and TRBJ1-4; D not certain. The CDR3 has 13 amino acids. V was shortened by 5 bases and J by 8 bases, with 13 bases between the two germline ends. Germline V gene sequence: CDR1 SGHRS, CDR2 YFSETQ. As DNA, the CDR3 is TGCGCCAGCAGGACCGAGGGTACAGAAAAACTGTTTTTT. Amino acids: CASRTEGTEKLFF.

The rearrangement links TRBV7-8 to TRBJ2-1; TRBD1 is a possible D gene (6 bases). Germline CDR1 SGHVS, CDR2 FQNEAQ. CDR3 size: 18 residues. V shed 1 base and J shed 7 bases, with 23 bases lying between them. CDR3 in amino acids: CASSLERTGLLSENEQFF. As DNA, the CDR3 is TGTGCCAGCAGCTTAGAAAGAACAGGGTTATTGTCGGAAAATGAGCAGTTCTTC.

The chain uses TRBV6-6 and TRBJ1-2, with D unclear. This CDR3 comprises 14 residues. V was shortened by 2 bases and J by 2 bases, with 9 bases between the two germline ends. CDR1 is MNHNY, CDR2 SVGAGI, per germline (reference sequence). The CDR3, as DNA: TGTGCCAGCAGTTACGCCGAAGAGAACTATGGCTACACCTTC. It is translated as CASSYAEENYGYTF.

The rearrangement uses TRBV4-3 and TRBJ2-7; D is ambiguous. This CDR3 region has 13 residues. In germline, CDR1 is LGHNA, CDR2 YSLEER. Trimming cost V 3 bases and J 6 bases, with 12 bases left between them. The CDR3 region has the DNA TGCGCCAGCAGCCAGGGGAATGGGGTCGAGCAGTACTTC. It specifies CASSQGNGVEQYF.

The genes are TRBV19 and TRBJ1-2, with 7 bases identical to TRBD1. Germline V gene data show CDR1 as LNHDA and CDR2 as SQIVND (reference sequence). V dropped 8 bases and J dropped 7; count of bases not matched to a gene: 10. CDR3 length: 13 residues. CDR3 nucleotides: TGTGCCAGTCGCAACAGGGGTGAGGGTGGCTACACCTTC. Amino acids: CASRNRGEGGYTF.

Note on this clone: At one of its ends the junction is not consistent with the germline gene, which may arise from a read error. The chain links TRBV10-2 to TRBJ1-2; D is unclear. Germline V CDR1 and CDR2: WSHSY, SAAADI. The CDR3 is 13 amino acids. The CDR3 protein is CASSESKTPPGNF. CDR3 DNA sequence: TGCGCCAGCAGTGAGTCGAAGACACCACCCGGGAACTTC.